This T cell receptor (beta chain) stems from a study of T cell changes during pregnancy in multiple sclerosis. V trimming: 6 bases; J trimming: 6 bases; junction bases outside the gene matches: 10. The CDR3 is 16 residues long. Germline CDR1 reads SNHLY; CDR2 reads FYNNEI. The protocol was immunoSEQ multiplex PCR, while the TCRdb copy is restricted to in-frame clones and leaves out a portion. The sample shows around 65,000 clones, roughly 87% of them seen only once. This material consisted of peripheral blood, taken in the first trimester of pregnancy. The chain combines TRBV2 with TRBJ2-1, with 11 bases matching TRBD2. The sequence came from a female donor with multiple sclerosis, enrolled in a pregnancy study. The DNA for the CDR3 is TGTGCCAGCAGCCGCGCACTAGCGGGAGCCCGCAATGAGCAGTTCTTC. Translation: CASSRALAGARNEQFF.